This T cell receptor (beta chain) stems from a study of beta chain features in type 1 diabetes. Overall study context: The study found patients and healthy donors alike in age, gender and cell yields. Summed over all samples, the examined sorted cells came to 85 million to 140 million. Whole-study results and caveats: A definitive answer on HLA type influencing TCRB rearrangement was not reached here. Significant though moderate, a shortening of TCRB CDR3s appeared in all four CD4+ subsets of Type 1 diabetes patients.

Expressed TCRB transcripts were sequenced, since all the RNA that had been isolated was reverse transcribed. Assay used: immunoSEQ multiplex PCR; TCRdb lists only in-frame clones, some missing. The data show about 160,000 clones, with roughly 8% seen just once and roughly 0.5% held by the top ten. CDR3 size: 14 residues. Trimming at V came to 4 bases and at J to 0 bases, leaving 4 bases not matched to a gene. Germline-derived CDR1 and CDR2 are SQVTM and ANQGSEA. This clone was counted only a few times. Its antigen remains unknown. Sequencing was carried out using central memory CD4+ T cells from blood. The chain uses TRBV29-1 and TRBJ2-3; 7 bases agree with TRBD2. This receptor was obtained from a man in his late teens or twenties with type 1 diabetes. The CDR3 loop is CSVALGGSTDTQYF. CDR3 sequence (DNA): TGCAGCGTTGCGCTCGGGGGGAGCACAGATACGCAGTATTTT.